A selection of T cell receptor beta chains follows, all from one sample in a study of radiotherapy plus CTLA-4 blockade in lung cancer. Method: immunoSEQ multiplex PCR; TCRdb's copy keeps in-frame clones and lacks some. This repertoire shows tens of thousands of clones, about three quarters found once; its top ten account for 3.5% to 4.5%. The source was peripheral blood, collected from a patient treated with radiotherapy plus ipilimumab. The receptor source for this set is a human donor with non-small cell lung cancer who had a partial response to radiotherapy plus ipilimumab. CDR3s include the opening cysteine and the closing phenylalanine or tryptophan. The D gene is left open where the match is weak. Expanded clones get a size class; other rows say once, few or many, or leave the size out.

CDR3 DNA: TGTGCCAGCAGTGGCTCACGGGACACTTTCCAAGAGACCCAGTACTTC
CDR3 protein: CASSGSRDTFQETQYF
clone size: .
V gene: TRBV2
D gene: .
J gene: TRBJ2-5

CDR3 DNA: TGCGCCAGCAGCTTGGGCGGAGGGTCCTATGGCTACACCTTC
CDR3 protein: CASSLGGGSYGYTF
clone size: .
V gene: TRBV5-1
D gene: .
J gene: TRBJ1-2

CDR3 DNA: TGTGCCAGCAGCTTATATCGAGGGAGGGATACGCAGTATTTT
CDR3 protein: CASSLYRGRDTQYF
clone size: .
V gene: TRBV7-2
D gene: .
J gene: TRBJ2-3

CDR3 DNA: TGTGCCAGCAGCCAAGTTATGGGGGGGCAAAGTGAAAAACTGTTTTTT
CDR3 protein: CASSQVMGGQSEKLFF
clone size: .
V gene: TRBV4-2
D gene: .
J gene: TRBJ1-4

CDR3 DNA: TGTGCCAGCAGCTCACTCGCGGGGGGGGGCAATGAGCAGTTCTTC
CDR3 protein: CASSSLAGGGNEQFF
clone size: .
V gene: TRBV7-3
D gene: TRBD2
J gene: TRBJ2-1

CDR3 DNA: TGTGCCAGCAGCTTAGATCGGGGGTTGGCTTATAATTCACCCCTCCACTTT
CDR3 protein: CASSLDRGLAYNSPLHF
clone size: .
V gene: TRBV11-2
D gene: .
J gene: TRBJ1-6

CDR3 DNA: TGTGCCAGCAGTGCACAGGGGACTAGCGGACAAGAGACCCAGTACTTC
CDR3 protein: CASSAQGTSGQETQYF
clone size: .
V gene: TRBV6-1
D gene: TRBD2
J gene: TRBJ2-5

CDR3 DNA: TGTGCCAGTCAGCGGGGGGGCCGGTCAGATACGCAGTATTTT
CDR3 protein: CASQRGGRSDTQYF
clone size: .
V gene: TRBV27
D gene: TRBD2
J gene: TRBJ2-3

CDR3 DNA: TGCGCCAGCAGCTCAGGGATGTACAATGAGCAGTTCTTC
CDR3 protein: CASSSGMYNEQFF
clone size: .
V gene: TRBV5-1
D gene: .
J gene: TRBJ2-1

CDR3 DNA: TGCGCCAGCAGTGAGTCCACAGGCTCTGGGGCCAACGTCCTGACTTTC
CDR3 protein: CASSESTGSGANVLTF
clone size: .
V gene: TRBV10-2
D gene: .
J gene: TRBJ2-6

CDR3 DNA: TGTGCCAGCAGTTACGGGGGGGGGAACACCGGGGAGCTGTTTTTT
CDR3 protein: CASSYGGGNTGELFF
clone size: .
V gene: TRBV28
D gene: TRBD2
J gene: TRBJ2-2

CDR3 DNA: TGTGCCAGCGGGCATTACACTGAAGCTTTCTTT
CDR3 protein: CASGHYTEAFF
clone size: .
V gene: TRBV2
D gene: .
J gene: TRBJ1-1

CDR3 DNA: TGTGCCAGCAGCCCGAACAGGGGCATAGAGACCCAGTACTTC
CDR3 protein: CASSPNRGIETQYF
clone size: .
V gene: TRBV13
D gene: TRBD1
J gene: TRBJ2-5

CDR3 DNA: TGTGCCAGCAGCGTGAGGGGACAGGCCCCGAACAATGAGCAGTTCTTC
CDR3 protein: CASSVRGQAPNNEQFF
clone size: .
V gene: TRBV9
D gene: TRBD1
J gene: TRBJ2-1

CDR3 DNA: TGCGCCAGCAGTGCGGGGGAGGGGGACTTCCGAGATACGCAGTATTTT
CDR3 protein: CASSAGEGDFRDTQYF
clone size: once
V gene: TRBV5-1
D gene: .
J gene: TRBJ2-3

CDR3 DNA: TGCGCCAGCAGCGCGGGACAGGGGCCCCGCTACGAGCAGTACTTC
CDR3 protein: CASSAGQGPRYEQYF
clone size: once
V gene: TRBV5-1
D gene: TRBD1
J gene: TRBJ2-7

CDR3 DNA: TGTGCCAGCAGCGTAGGGCTCCGGGACAGGGGTCACGAGCAGTACTTC
CDR3 protein: CASSVGLRDRGHEQYF
clone size: .
V gene: TRBV9
D gene: TRBD1
J gene: TRBJ2-7

CDR3 DNA: TGCAGCGTTGAGGTGGACAGTACGAACACTGAAGCTTTCTTT
CDR3 protein: CSVEVDSTNTEAFF
clone size: .
V gene: TRBV29-1
D gene: .
J gene: TRBJ1-1

CDR3 DNA: TGTGCCAGCACATGGGTGGAGGGATGGGGGGGGCGGAGTAACTATGGCTACACCTTC
CDR3 protein: CASTWVEGWGGRSNYGYTF
clone size: .
V gene: TRBV6-4
D gene: .
J gene: TRBJ1-2

CDR3 DNA: TGTGCCAGCAGCCCCGCGGAGAGAGATACGCAGTATTTT
CDR3 protein: CASSPAERDTQYF
clone size: .
V gene: TRBV6-5
D gene: .
J gene: TRBJ2-3

CDR3 DNA: TGCGCCAGCAGCCAAGACAGGGGGCGAAGCACAGATACGCAGTATTTT
CDR3 protein: CASSQDRGRSTDTQYF
clone size: few
V gene: TRBV4-3
D gene: TRBD1
J gene: TRBJ2-3

CDR3 DNA: TGCGCCAGCAGCCTCCAGGGGGCCAACACTGAAGCTTTCTTT
CDR3 protein: CASSLQGANTEAFF
clone size: .
V gene: TRBV5-1
D gene: TRBD1
J gene: TRBJ1-1

CDR3 DNA: TGCGCCAGCAGCTTTGCCTTGGACAGGGGCGATGAGCAGTTCTTC
CDR3 protein: CASSFALDRGDEQFF
clone size: .
V gene: TRBV5-1
D gene: TRBD1
J gene: TRBJ2-1